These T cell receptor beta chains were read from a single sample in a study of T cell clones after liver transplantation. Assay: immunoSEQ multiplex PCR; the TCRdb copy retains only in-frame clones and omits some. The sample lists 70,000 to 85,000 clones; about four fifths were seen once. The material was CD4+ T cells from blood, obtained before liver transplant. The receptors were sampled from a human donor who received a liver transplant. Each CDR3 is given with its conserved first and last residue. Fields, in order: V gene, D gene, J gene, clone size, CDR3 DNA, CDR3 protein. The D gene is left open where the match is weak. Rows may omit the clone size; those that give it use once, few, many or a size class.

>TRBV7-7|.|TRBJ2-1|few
TGTGCCAGCAGCTTGGGCGGTTTTGGGTATGAGCAGTTCTTC
CASSLGGFGYEQFF
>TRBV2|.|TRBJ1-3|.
TGTGCCAGCAGTGAAAGGGGTATCTCCAGAAACACCATATATTTT
CASSERGISRNTIYF
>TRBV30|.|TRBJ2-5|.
TGTGCCTGGAGTGTCGGACTCGAAGAGACCCAGTACTTC
CAWSVGLEETQYF
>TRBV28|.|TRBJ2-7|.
TGTGCCAGCAGAACCACAGGGAATTACGAGCAGTACTTC
CASRTTGNYEQYF
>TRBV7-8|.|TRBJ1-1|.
TGTGCCAGCAGCTTGAAAGGGACTGAAGCTTTCTTT
CASSLKGTEAFF
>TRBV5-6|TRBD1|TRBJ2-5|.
TGTGCCAGCAGCTTGGACAGGGGGCAATATTTAGAGACCCAGTACTTC
CASSLDRGQYLETQYF
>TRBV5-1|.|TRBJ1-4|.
TGCGCCAGCAGCTCCCGAACCCATGAAGCTAATGAAAAACTGTTTTTT
CASSSRTHEANEKLFF
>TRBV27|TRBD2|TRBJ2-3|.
TGTGCCAGCAGGTCGGGGGGGAGCACAGATACGCAGTATTTT
CASRSGGSTDTQYF
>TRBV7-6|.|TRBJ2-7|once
TGTGCCAGCAGCCCAGAGGGGTTCGCGGGGCCCGCCTACGAGCAGTACTTC
CASSPEGFAGPAYEQYF
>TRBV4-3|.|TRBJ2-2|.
TGCGCCAGCAGCCAAGGACAGGCGAACACCGGGGAGCTGTTTTTT
CASSQGQANTGELFF
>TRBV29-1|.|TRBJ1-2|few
TGCAGCGTTGATAAGCGTACCTATGGCTACACCTTC
CSVDKRTYGYTF
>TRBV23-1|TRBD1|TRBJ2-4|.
TGCGCCAGCAGTCAACCAACCGGGACAGGGCTGGTCGGCAAAAACATTCAGTACTTC
CASSQPTGTGLVGKNIQYF
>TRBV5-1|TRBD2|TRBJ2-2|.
TGCGCCAGCAGCTTGACTAGCGGGAGGGCCGACACCGGGGAGCTGTTTTTT
CASSLTSGRADTGELFF
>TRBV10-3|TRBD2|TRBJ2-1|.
TGTGCCATCAGCTCGACTAGCGCGTCCTACAATGAGCAGTTCTTC
CAISSTSASYNEQFF
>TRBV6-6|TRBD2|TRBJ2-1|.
TGTGCCAGCAGTTACCGCCTAGCGGGGGGCTACAATGAGCAGTTCTTC
CASSYRLAGGYNEQFF
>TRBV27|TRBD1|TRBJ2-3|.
TGTGCCAGCAGTTCCCGGGACAGGGTAACAGATACGCAGTATTTT
CASSSRDRVTDTQYF
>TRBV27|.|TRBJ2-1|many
TGTGCCAGCAGTAGGGCGGGCCTCTCCTACAATGAGCAGTTCTTC
CASSRAGLSYNEQFF
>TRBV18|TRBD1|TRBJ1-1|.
TGTGCCAGCTCAGGACAGGCGAACACTGAAGCTTTCTTT
CASSGQANTEAFF
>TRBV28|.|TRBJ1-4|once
TGTGGGGTCAGAAAGAATGAAAAACTGTTTTTT
CGVRKNEKLFF
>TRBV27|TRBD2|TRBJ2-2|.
TGTGCCAGCAAGGGGCTAGCGGGACCCACCGGGGAGCTGTTTTTT
CASKGLAGPTGELFF
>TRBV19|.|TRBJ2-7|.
TGTGCCAGTAGTATAGATGGACGGGAATCCTACGAGCAGTACTTC
CASSIDGRESYEQYF
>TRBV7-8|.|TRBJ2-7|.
TGTGCCAGCAGCTTTCTGGGTTTTGAGCAGTACTTC
CASSFLGFEQYF
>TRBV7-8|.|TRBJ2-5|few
TGTGCCAGCAGCCCACCCCCGGACCGGAGGGAGACCCAGTACTTC
CASSPPPDRRETQYF
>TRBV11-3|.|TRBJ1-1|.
TGTGCCAGCGCCTGGGGACGGAACACTGAAGCTTTCTTT
CASAWGRNTEAFF
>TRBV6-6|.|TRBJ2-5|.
TGTGCCAGCAGTTACTCACTTTCAGACGCACAAGAGACCCAGTACTTC
CASSYSLSDAQETQYF
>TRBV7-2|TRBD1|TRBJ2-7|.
TGTGCCAGCAGCTTAGGTCGGGACAGGGGGCAGAAGCAGTACTTC
CASSLGRDRGQKQYF
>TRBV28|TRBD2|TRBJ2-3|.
TGTGCCAGCAGTTGGCGGGAGGAAACAGATACGCAGTATTTT
CASSWREETDTQYF
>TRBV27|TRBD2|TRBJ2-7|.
TGTGCCAGCAGTCCCCCCCCGCGGGGGGGCTACGAGCAGTACTTC
CASSPPPRGGYEQYF
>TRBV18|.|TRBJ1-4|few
TGTGCCAGCTCACCACCTTCGGAGGACGTAAAACTGTTTTTT
CASSPPSEDVKLFF
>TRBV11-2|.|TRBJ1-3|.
TGTGCCAGCAGCCCCGGTCGGGGCAGGGACTCTGGAAACACCATATATTTT
CASSPGRGRDSGNTIYF
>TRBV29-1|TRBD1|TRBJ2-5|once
TGCAGCGTGTACAGGGGTCGTATAGAGACCCAGTACTTC
CSVYRGRIETQYF
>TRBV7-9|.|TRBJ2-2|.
TGTGCCAGCACCCCTAAGGACTTCTTCGGGAAGCTGTTTTTT
CASTPKDFFGKLFF
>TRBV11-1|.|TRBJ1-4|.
TGTGCCAGCAGCCTGATGGGAGACGAAAAACTGTTTTTT
CASSLMGDEKLFF
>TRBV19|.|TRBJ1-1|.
TGTGCCAGTAGGAGTACCTGGGACGAGAACACTGAAGCTTTCTTT
CASRSTWDENTEAFF
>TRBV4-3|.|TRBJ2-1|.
TGCGCCAGCAGCCAAAGGGGGCTAGCGCTGATCGATGAGCAGTTCTTC
CASSQRGLALIDEQFF
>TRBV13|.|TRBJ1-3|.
TGTGCCAGCAGCTTAGGTACAGTGGGAAACACCATATATTTT
CASSLGTVGNTIYF
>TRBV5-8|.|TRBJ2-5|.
TGTGCCAGCAGCTTGTTGGAAGGGTTTAGGACTCCTAGCTACTTC
CASSLLEGFRTPSYF
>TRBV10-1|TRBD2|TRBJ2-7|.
TGCGCCAGCAGCGCGACTAGCGCCTCCTACGAGCAGTACTTC
CASSATSASYEQYF
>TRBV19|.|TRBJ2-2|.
TGTGCCAGTAGTCAGTTCACCGGGGAGCTGTTTTTT
CASSQFTGELFF
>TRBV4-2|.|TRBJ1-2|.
TGTGCCAGCAGCCAAGATAGGGGAGCTTATGGCTACACCTTC
CASSQDRGAYGYTF
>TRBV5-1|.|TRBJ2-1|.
TGCGCCAGCAGCTTGGACGGTAACAATGAGCAGTTCTTC
CASSLDGNNEQFF
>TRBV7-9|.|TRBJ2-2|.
TGTGCCAGCAGCTTCCGATCGGACACCGGGGAGCTGTTTTTT
CASSFRSDTGELFF
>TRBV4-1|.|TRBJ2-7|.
TGCGCCAGCAGCCAAGGCGCTATTACGGGACGACTCCCCTACGAGCAGTACTTC
CASSQGAITGRLPYEQYF
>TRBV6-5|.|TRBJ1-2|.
TGTGCCAGCAGTTACGAGACAGGTGGCAATCGGGGCTACACCTTC
CASSYETGGNRGYTF
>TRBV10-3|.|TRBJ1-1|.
TGTGCCATCAGTGAGGGGGTCACTGAAGCTTTCTTT
CAISEGVTEAFF
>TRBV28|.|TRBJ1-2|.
TGTGCCAGCAGAACAGGGAAAGGAGCCGTAAGGTCCTATGGCTACACCTTC
CASRTGKGAVRSYGYTF
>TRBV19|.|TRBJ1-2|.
TGTGCCAGTAGTGCCGACAGCGGCGTCTATGGCTACACCTTC
CASSADSGVYGYTF
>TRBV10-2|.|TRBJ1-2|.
TGCGCCAGCAGTGCGGTCCGAAACTATGGCTACACCTTC
CASSAVRNYGYTF
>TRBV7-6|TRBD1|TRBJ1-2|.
TGTGCCAGCAGCCCCCGGACAGGGCTAGATGGCTACACCTTC
CASSPRTGLDGYTF
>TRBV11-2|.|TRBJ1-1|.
TGTGCCAGCAGCTTAGCCGTTGACACTGAAGCTTTCTTT
CASSLAVDTEAFF
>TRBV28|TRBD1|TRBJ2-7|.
TGTGCCAGCAGTACCACCGGGACAGGTGAAAAGCAGTACTTC
CASSTTGTGEKQYF
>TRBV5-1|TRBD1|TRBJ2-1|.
TGCGCCAGCAGCCCAAGTGACAGGGCCTACAATGAGCAGTTCTTC
CASSPSDRAYNEQFF
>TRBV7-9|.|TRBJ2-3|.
TGTGCCAGCAGTGTATCGAGCGGTACCACAGATACGCAGTATTTT
CASSVSSGTTDTQYF